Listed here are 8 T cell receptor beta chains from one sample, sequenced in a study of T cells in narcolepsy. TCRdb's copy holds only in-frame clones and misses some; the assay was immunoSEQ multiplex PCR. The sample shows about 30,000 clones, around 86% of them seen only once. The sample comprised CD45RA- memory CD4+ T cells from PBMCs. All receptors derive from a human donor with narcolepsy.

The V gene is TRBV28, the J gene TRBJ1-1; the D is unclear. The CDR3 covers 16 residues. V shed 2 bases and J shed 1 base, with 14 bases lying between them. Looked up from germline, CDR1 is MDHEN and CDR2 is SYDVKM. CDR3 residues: CASSLVSSFRNTEAFF. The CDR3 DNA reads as TGTGCCAGCAGTTTAGTCTCAAGTTTTAGGAACACTGAAGCTTTCTTT.

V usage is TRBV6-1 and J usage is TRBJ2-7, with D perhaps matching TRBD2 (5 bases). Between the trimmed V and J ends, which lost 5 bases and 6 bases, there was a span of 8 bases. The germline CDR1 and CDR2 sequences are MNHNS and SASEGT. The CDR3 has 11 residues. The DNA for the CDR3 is TGTGCCAGCAGTCGGGATACCGAGCAGTACTTC. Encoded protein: CASSRDTEQYF.

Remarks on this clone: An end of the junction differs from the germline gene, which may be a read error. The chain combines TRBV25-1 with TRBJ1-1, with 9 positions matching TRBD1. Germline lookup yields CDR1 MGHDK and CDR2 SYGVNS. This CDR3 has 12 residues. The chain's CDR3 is CASSGKTGGVSF. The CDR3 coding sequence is TGTGCCAGCAGTGGTAAGACAGGGGGTGTCAGCTTT.

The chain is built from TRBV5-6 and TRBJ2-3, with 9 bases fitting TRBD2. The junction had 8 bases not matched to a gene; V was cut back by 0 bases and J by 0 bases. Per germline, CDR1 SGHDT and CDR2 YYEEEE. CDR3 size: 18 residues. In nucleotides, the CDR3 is TGTGCCAGCAGCTTGGTATCAGCGGGGGGCACTAGCACAGATACGCAGTATTTT. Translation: CASSLVSAGGTSTDTQYF.

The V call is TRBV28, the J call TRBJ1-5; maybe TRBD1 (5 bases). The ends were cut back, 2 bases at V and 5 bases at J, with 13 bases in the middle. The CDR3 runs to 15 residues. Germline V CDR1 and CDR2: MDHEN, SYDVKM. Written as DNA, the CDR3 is TGTGCCAGCAGTTTAGCCCCACGGGGGGATCAGCCCCAGCATTTT. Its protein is CASSLAPRGDQPQHF. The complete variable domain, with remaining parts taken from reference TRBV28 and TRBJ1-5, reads DVKVTQSSRYLVKRTGEKVFLECVQDMDHENMFWYRQDPGLGLRLIYFSYDVKMKEKGDIPEGYSVSREKKERFSLILESASTNQTSMYLCASSLAPRGDQPQHFGDGTRLSIL.

The CDR3: CASRRDRGLTGELFF. CDR3 bases: TGTGCCAGTAGGAGGGACAGGGGTTTAACCGGGGAGCTGTTTTTT. The gene calls are TRBV19 and TRBJ2-2; TRBD1 matches 10 bases. Germline CDR1 is LNHDA and CDR2 is SQIVND (reference sequence). J gave up 5 bases and V 6 bases, and 6 bases lay outside the gene matches. CDR3 length: 15 amino acids.

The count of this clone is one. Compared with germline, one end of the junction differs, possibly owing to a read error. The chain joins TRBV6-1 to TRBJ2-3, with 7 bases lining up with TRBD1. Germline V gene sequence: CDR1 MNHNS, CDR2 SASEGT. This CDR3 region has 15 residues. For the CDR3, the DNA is TGTGCCAGCGCGCCACAGGGGATTCGCGGAGATACGCGGTATTTT. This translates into CASAPQGIRGDTRYF.

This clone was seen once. The DNA of the CDR3 is TGTGCCAGCAGTTCCACCCCCGGGACTAGAGAGACCCAGTACTTC. Residues: CASSSTPGTRETQYF. The chain links TRBV27 to TRBJ2-5, with 8 bases lining up with TRBD2. Trimming took 4 bases from V and 4 from J; bases not matched to a gene: 8. Germline-derived CDR1 and CDR2 are MNHEY and SMNVEV (reference sequence). The CDR3 extends over 15 amino acids.